The clone carrying this T cell receptor (beta chain) has only a few counts. These data originate in a study of blood T cells in healthy people across ages. Next came a second PCR, run for 7 to 11 cycles, which used a sample-barcoded 5' primer along with a J-beta primer mix. Sequencing yielded, for each sample, at least 2.5 million paired-end reads carrying CDR3. Using its own MiXCR run on the 5' RACE reads, TCRdb lists one record per CDR3 protein. The profile shows hundreds of thousands of distinct CDR3 sequences, roughly 20% of them singletons. Germline CDR1 reads MNHNY; CDR2 reads SVGAGI (reference sequence). Trimming at V came to 5 bases and at J to 8 bases, leaving 6 bases not matched to a gene. This CDR3 region has 14 residues.

The sequenced sample was blood. The chain recombines TRBV6-6 with TRBJ1-4; 9 bases fit TRBD1. The receptor's source is a man aged 70 or older in good health. CDR3 DNA: TGTGCCAGCAGTGGGACAGGGACGTGGGAAAAACTGTTTTTT. It is translated as CASSGTGTWEKLFF.